This entry concerns a single TCR beta chain. The germline CDR1 and CDR2 sequences are SNHLY and FYNNEI. The CDR3 has 14 amino acids. Trimming took 7 bases from V and 9 from J; bases not matched to a gene: 10. The sample is drawn from a study of blood T cell repertoires in COVID-19. Study-level information: Samples came from the United States, Italy and Spain, spanning acute and convalescent COVID-19. Sample material is recorded as cDNA or gDNA derived from T cells, B-cell-depleted T cells, or PBMCs.

In the authors' workflow: Amplification of reference gene primers was used by the study to estimate nucleated cell counts. The data were produced by immunoSEQ multiplex PCR, yet TCRdb's version contains in-frame clones alone and is incomplete. V and J calls plus clone size are reproduced from that table; the DNA served to infer D and trimming. The sample carries 140,000 to 150,000 clones, over 80% recorded once. This TCR was sampled from a woman aged 45-59 years with acute or convalescent COVID-19. The chain links TRBV2 to TRBJ2-1; TRBD1 aligns across 9 bases. Input material: peripheral blood. CDR3 nucleotides: TGTGCCAGCATATCAGGACAGGGGTTTGGTGAGCAGTTCTTC. Protein product: CASISGQGFGEQFF.